This entry features one T cell receptor (beta chain) sequence. The method was immunoSEQ multiplex PCR; TCRdb's version includes in-frame clones alone and lacks a portion of them. Of tens of thousands of clones listed, about 92% are singletons. This record belongs to a study of T cell changes during pregnancy in multiple sclerosis. Germline V CDR1 and CDR2: MDHEN, SYDVKM. Deletions cut 5 bases from V and 3 bases from J, with 7 bases between. This CDR3 has 12 residues. V gene TRBV28 combines with J gene TRBJ1-1; no clear D gene. The TCR was taken from a female donor in good health, enrolled as a control in a pregnancy study. Specimen: peripheral blood, collected in the third trimester of pregnancy. The CDR3 loop is CASSDTYTEAFF. DNA of the CDR3: TGTGCCAGCAGTGACACTTACACTGAAGCTTTCTTT.